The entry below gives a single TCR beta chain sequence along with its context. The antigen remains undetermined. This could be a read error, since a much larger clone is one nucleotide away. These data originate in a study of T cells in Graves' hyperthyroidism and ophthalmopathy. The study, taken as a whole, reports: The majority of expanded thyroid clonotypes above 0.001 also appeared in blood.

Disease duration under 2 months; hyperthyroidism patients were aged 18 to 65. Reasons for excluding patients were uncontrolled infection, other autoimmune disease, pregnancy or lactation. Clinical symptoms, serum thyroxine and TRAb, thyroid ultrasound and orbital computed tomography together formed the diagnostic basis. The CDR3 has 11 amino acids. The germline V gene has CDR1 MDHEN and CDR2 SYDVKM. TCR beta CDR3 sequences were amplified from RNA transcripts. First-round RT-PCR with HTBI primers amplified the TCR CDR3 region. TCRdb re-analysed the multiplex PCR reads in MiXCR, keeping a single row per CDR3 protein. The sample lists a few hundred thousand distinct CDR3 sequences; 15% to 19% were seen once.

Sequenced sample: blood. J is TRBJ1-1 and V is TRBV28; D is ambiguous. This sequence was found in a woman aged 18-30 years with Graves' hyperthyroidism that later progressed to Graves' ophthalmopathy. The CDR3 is CAGSNPFEAFF. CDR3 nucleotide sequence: TGTGCCGGCAGCAATCCGTTTGAAGCTTTCTTT.